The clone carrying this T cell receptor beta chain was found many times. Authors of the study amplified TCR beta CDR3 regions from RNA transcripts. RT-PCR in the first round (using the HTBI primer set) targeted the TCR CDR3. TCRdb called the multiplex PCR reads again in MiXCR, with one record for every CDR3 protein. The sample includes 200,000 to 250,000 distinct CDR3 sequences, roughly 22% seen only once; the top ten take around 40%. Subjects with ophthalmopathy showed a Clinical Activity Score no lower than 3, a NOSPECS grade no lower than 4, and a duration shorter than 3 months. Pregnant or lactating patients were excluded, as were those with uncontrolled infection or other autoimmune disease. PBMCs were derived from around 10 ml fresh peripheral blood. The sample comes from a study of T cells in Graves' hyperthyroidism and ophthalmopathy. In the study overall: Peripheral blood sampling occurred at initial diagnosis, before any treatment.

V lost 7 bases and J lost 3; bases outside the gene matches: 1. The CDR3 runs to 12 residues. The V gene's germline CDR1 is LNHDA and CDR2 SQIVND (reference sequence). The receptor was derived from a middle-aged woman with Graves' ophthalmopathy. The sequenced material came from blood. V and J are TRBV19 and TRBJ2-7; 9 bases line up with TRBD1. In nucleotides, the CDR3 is TGTGCCAGTATGGGACAGGGCTACGAGCAGTACTTC. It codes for CASMGQGYEQYF.